The sequence of this T cell receptor beta chain was determined in a study of cytomegalovirus exposure and HLA in healthy donors. Concerning this clone: Its antigen is not identified.

Study-wide results and caveats: Per a later analysis, HLA-associated TCR beta chains showed more clonal expansion than other, equally common TCR beta chains. The availability of immune exposure information extended only to CMV serostatus.

The PCR employed 60 Vbeta primers together with 13 Jbeta primers. Original processing methods: Later, an analysis found 80 million or so unique TCR beta chains, and around 12 million of these were shared. The table came from immunoSEQ multiplex PCR; TCRdb's copy has only in-frame clones and leaves some out. The D gene and trimming were derived from the DNA, and the V and J assignments and clone size from that table. The sample records tens of thousands of clones, around 78% being singletons. This CDR3 is built from 11 residues. Trimming took off 7 bases at V and 2 bases at J, with 6 bases between the two ends. Per germline, CDR1 SGHRS and CDR2 YFSETQ.

The sequence was obtained from a man in his forties in good health and CMV-seronegative. This sequence joins TRBV5-1 and TRBJ2-5, with a possible D match to TRBD2 (6 bases). What was sequenced was PBMCs. DNA for the CDR3: TGCGCCAGCGGGAGGCAAGAGACCCAGTACTTC. The encoded protein is CASGRQETQYF. The full variable domain, completed using reference TRBV5-1 and TRBJ2-5, is KAGVTQTPRYLIKTRGQQVTLSCSPISGHRSVSWYQQTPGQGLQFLFEYFSETQRNKGNFPGRFSGRQFSNSRSEMNVSTLELGDSALYLCASGRQETQYFGPGTRLLVL.